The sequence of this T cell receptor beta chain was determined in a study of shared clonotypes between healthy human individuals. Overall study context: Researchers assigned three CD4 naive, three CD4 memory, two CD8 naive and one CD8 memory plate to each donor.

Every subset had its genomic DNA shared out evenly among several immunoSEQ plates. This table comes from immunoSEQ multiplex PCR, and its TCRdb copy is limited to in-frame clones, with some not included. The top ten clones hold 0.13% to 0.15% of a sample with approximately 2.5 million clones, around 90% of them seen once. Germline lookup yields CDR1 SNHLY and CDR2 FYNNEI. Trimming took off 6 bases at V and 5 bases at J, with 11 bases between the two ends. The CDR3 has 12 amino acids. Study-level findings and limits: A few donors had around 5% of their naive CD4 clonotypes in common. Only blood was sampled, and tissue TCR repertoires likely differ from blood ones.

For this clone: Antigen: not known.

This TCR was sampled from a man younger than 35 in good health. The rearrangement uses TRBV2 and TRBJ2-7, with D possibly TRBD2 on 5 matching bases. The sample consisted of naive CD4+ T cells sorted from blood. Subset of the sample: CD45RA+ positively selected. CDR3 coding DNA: TGTGCCAGCAGGCTCCAGGAGGACGAGCAGTACTTC. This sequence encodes CASRLQEDEQYF.